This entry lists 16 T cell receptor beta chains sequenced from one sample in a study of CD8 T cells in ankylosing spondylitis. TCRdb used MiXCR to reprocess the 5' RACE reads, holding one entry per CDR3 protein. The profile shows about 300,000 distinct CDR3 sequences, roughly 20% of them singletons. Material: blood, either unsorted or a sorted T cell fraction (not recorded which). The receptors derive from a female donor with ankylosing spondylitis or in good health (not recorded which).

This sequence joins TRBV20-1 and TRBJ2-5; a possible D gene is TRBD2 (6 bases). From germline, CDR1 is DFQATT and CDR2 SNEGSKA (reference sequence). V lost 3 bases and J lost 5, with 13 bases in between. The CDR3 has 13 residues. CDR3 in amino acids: CSASSPRGETQYF. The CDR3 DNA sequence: TGCAGTGCTAGTTCACCTCGGGGGGAGACCCAGTACTTC.

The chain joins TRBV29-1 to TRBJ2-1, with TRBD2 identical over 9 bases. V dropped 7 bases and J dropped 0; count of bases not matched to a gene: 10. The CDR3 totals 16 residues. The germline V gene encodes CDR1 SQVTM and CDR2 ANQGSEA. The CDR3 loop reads CSGGTSSTSSYNEQFF. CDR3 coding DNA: TGCAGCGGGGGGACTAGCTCTACGAGCTCCTACAATGAGCAGTTCTTC.

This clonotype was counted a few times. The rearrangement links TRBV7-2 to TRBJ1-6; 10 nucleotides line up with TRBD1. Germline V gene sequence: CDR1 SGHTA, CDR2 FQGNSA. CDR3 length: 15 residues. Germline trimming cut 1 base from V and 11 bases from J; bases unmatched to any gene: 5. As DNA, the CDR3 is TGTGCCAGCAGCTTAGACGGGACAGGGGCGGCACCCCTCCACTTT. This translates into CASSLDGTGAAPLHF. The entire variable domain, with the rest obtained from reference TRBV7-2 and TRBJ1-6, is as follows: GAGVSQSPSNKVTEKGKDVELRCDPISGHTALYWYRQSLGQGLEFLIYFQGNSAPDKSGLPSDRFSAERTGGSVSTLTIQRTQQEDSAVYLCASSLDGTGAAPLHFGNGTRLTVT.

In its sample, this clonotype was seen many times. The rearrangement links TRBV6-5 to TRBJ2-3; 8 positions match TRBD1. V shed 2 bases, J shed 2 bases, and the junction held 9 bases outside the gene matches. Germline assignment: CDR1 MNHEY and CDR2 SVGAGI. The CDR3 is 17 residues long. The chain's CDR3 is CASSYETGTGFTDTQYF. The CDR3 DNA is TGTGCCAGCAGTTACGAGACCGGGACAGGATTCACAGATACGCAGTATTTT.

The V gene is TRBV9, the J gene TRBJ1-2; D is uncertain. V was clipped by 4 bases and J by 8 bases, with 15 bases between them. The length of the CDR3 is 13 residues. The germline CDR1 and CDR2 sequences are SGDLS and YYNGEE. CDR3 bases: TGTGCCAGCAGCCCACGGTCCGCGGGGGGCTACACCTTC. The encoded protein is CASSPRSAGGYTF.

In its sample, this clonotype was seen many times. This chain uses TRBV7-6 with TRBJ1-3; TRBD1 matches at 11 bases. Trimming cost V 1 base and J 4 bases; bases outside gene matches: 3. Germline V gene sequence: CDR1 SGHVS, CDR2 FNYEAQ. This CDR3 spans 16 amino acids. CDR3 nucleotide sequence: TGTGCCAGCAGCTTAGGGACAGGGGGCATCGGAAACACCATATATTTT. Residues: CASSLGTGGIGNTIYF.

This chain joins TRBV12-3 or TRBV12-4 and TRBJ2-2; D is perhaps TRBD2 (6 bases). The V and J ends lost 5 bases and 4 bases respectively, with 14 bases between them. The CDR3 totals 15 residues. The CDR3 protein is CASSKTRSRTGELFF. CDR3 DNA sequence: TGTGCCAGCAGTAAGACTAGATCCCGCACCGGGGAGCTGTTTTTT.

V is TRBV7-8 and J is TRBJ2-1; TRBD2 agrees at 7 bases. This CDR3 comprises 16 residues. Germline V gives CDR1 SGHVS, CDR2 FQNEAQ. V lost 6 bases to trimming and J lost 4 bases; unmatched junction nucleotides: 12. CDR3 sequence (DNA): TGTGCCAGCAGTCCTAGAGGGCTAGCGGAATACAATGAGCAGTTCTTC. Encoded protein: CASSPRGLAEYNEQFF.

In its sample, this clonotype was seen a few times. CDR3 DNA: TGTGCCAGCAGCCCTCAGACTAGCGGGAGGCCACTCACAGATACGCAGTATTTT. Its protein is CASSPQTSGRPLTDTQYF. V is TRBV9 and J is TRBJ2-3; the match to TRBD2 covers 13 bases. J lost 2 bases, V lost 4 bases, and 10 bases had no gene match. The CDR3 has 18 amino acids. Germline assignment: CDR1 SGDLS and CDR2 YYNGEE.

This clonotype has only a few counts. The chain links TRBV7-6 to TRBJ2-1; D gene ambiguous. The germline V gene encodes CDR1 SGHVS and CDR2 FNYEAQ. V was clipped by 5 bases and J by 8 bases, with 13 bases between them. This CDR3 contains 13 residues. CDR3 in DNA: TGTGCCAGCAGCCCTAAACCTACGGATGAGCAGTTCTTC. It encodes CASSPKPTDEQFF. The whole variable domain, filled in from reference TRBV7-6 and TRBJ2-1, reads GAGVSQSPRYKVTKRGQDVALRCDPISGHVSLYWYRQALGQGPEFLTYFNYEAQQDKSGLPNDRFSAERPEGSISTLTIQRTEQRDSAMYRCASSPKPTDEQFFGPGTRLTVL.

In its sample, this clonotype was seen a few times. CDR3 in amino acids: CASRGPGWEQYF. The CDR3 DNA reads as TGTGCCAGCAGGGGTCCGGGCTGGGAGCAGTACTTC. The V and J genes are TRBV27 and TRBJ2-7; D remains unclear. From germline, CDR1 is MNHEY and CDR2 SMNVEV (reference sequence). With 6 bases removed from V and 7 bases from J, the gap between germline ends came to 13 bases. The CDR3 consists of 12 residues.

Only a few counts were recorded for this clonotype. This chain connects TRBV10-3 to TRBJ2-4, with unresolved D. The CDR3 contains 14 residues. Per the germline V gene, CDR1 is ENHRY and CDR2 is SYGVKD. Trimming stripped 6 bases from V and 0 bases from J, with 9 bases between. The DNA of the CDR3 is TGTGCCATCAGCTCAGTGGAAGCCAAAAACATTCAGTACTTC. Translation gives CAISSVEAKNIQYF.

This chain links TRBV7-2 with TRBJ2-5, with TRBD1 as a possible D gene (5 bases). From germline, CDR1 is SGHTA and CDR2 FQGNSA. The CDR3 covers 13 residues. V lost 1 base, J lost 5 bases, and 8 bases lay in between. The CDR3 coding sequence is TGTGCCAGCAGCTTAGGACAGTGGGAGACCCAGTACTTC. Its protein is CASSLGQWETQYF.

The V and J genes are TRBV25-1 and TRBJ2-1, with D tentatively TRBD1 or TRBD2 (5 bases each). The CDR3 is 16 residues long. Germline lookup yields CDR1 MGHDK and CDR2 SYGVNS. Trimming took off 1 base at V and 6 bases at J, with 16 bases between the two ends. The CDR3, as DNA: TGTGCCAGCAGTGAATGGTTTACGGGACGGCCCAATGAGCAGTTCTTC. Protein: CASSEWFTGRPNEQFF.

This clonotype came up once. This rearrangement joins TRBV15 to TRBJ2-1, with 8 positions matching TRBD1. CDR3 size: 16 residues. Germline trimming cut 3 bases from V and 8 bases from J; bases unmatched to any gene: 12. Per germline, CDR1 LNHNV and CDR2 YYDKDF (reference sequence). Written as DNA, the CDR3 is TGTGCCACCAGCAGGAGCTTGGACAGGGTGATCGATGAGCAGTTCTTC. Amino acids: CATSRSLDRVIDEQFF. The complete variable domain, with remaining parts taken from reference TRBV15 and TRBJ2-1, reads DAMVIQNPRYQVTQFGKPVTLSCSQTLNHNVMYWYQQKSSQAPKLLFHYYDKDFNNEADTPDNFQSRRPNTSFCFLDIRSPGLGDTAMYLCATSRSLDRVIDEQFFGPGTRLTVL.

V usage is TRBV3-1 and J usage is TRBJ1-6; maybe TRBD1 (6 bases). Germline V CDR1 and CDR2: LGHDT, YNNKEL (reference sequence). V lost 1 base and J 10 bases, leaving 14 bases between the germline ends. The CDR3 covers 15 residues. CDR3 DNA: TGTGCCAGCAGCCAAGGATGGACAGTCGGCTCACCCCTCCACTTT. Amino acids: CASSQGWTVGSPLHF.